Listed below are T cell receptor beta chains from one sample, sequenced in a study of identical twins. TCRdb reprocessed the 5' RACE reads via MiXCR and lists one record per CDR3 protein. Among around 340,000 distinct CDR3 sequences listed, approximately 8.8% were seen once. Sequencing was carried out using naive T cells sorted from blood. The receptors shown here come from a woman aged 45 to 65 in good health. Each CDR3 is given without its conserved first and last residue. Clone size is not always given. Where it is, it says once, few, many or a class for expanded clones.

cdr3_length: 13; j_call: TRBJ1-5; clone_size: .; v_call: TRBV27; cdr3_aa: ASSQGNLRNQPQH
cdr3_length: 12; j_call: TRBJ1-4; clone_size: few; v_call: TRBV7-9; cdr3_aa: ASSLEPGYEKLF
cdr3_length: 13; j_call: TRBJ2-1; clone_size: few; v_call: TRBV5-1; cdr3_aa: ASSAGPSSYNEQF
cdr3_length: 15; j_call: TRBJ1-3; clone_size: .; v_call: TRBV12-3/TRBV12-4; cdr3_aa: ASSLHNSALSGNTIY
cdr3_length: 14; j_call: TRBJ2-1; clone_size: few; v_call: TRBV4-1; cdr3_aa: ASSQPTSGFRNEQF
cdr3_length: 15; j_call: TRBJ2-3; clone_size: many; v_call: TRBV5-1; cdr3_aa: ASSLGVASESTDTQY
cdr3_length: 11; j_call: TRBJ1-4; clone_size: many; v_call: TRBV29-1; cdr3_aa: SVPRGPGEKLF
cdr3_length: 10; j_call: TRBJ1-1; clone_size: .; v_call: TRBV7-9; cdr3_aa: ASSLGGRNAF
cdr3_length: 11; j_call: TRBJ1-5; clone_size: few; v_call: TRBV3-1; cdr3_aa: ASSQDRNQPQH
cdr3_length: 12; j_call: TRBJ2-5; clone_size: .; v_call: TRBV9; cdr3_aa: ASSRTSGMETQY
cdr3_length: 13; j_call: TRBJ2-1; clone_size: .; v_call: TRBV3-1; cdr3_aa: ASSPRGGSRNEQF
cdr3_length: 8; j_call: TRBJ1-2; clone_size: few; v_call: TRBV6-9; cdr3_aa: ASTRDIGT
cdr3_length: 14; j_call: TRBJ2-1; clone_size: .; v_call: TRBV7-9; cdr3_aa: ASSFPSGSSYNEQF
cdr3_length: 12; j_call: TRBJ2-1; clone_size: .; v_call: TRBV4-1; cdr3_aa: ASSQVPDYNEQF
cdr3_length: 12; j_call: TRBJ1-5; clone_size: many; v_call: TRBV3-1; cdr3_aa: ASSHGTANQPQH
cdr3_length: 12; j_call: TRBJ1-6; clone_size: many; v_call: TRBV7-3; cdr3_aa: ASSTGQNNSPLH
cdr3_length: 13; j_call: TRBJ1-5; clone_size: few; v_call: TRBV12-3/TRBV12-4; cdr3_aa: ASSSSGVPNQPQH
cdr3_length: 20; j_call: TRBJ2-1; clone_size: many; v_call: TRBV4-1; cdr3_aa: ASSHVLLGTSGRENSYNEQF
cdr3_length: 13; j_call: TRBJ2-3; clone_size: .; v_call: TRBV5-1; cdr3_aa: ASSTLADNTDTQY
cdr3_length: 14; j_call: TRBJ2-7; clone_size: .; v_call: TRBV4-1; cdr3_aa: ASSQGQGLSSYEQY
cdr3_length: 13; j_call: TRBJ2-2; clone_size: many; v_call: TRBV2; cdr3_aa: ASSQTSTATGELF
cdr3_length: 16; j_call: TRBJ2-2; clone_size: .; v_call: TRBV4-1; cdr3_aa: ASSPVRPRTDNTGELF
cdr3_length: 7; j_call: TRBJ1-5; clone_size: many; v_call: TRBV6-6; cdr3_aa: AVGQPQH
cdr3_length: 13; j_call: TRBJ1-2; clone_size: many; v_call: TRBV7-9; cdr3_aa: ASSLVRGELHGYT
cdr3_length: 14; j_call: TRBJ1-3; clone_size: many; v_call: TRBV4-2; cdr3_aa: ASSPTDRTSGNTIY
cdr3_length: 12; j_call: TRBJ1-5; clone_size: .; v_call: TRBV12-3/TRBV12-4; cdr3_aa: ASSDRDSWQPQH
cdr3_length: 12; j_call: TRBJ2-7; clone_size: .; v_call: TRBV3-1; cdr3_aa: ASSQWSEHYEQY
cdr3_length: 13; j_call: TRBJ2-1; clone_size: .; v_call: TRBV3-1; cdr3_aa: ASSQGYGGMDEQF
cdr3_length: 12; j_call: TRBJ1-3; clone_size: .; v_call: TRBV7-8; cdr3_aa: ASSSYRVGNTIY
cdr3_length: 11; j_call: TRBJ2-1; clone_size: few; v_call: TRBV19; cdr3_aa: ASRGGASYEQF
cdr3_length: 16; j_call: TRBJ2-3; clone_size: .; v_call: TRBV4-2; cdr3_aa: ASSQAQGGRGSTDTQY
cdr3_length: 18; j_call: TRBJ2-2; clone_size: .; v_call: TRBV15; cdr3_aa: ATSRDGRLAGGGNTGELF
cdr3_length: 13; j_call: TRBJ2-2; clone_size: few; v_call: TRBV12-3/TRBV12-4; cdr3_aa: ASSFFVGPTGELF
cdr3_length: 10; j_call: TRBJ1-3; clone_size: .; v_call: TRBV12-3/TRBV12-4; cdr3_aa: ATKGSGNTIY
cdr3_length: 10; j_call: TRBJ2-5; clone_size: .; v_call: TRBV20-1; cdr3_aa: SAIGLGGTQY
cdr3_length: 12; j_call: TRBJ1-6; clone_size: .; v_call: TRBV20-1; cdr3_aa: SASQGTRVGPLH
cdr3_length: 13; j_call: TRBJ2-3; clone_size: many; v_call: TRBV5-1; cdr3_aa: ASSFVLAGADTQY
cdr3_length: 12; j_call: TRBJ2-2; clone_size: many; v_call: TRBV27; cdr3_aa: ASTNQGDVGELF
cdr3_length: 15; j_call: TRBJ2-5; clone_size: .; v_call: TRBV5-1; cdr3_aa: ASSFGTSGSFRKTQY
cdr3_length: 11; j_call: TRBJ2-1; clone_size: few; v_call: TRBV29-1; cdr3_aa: SVLKRERGEQF
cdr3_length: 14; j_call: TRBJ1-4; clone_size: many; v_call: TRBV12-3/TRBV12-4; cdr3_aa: ASSPSRGGVIEKLF
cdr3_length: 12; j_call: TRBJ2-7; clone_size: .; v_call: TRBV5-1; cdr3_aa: ASSPGTSGALQY
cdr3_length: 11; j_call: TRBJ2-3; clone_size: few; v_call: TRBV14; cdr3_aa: ASSQDGADTQY
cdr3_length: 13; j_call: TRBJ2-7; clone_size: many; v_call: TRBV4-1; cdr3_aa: ASSQPGLVASQFR
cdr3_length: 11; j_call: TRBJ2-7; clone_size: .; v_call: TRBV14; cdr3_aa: ASSHADSYEQY
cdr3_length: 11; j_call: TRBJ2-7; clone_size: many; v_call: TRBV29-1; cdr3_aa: SVAPEAINEQY
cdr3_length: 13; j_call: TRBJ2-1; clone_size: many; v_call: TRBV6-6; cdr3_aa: ASKIRAGRLDEQF
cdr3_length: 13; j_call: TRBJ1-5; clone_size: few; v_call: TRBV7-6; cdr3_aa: ASSQTYRGHQPQH
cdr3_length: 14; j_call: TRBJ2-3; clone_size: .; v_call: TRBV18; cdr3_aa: ASSPGQWRSTDTQY
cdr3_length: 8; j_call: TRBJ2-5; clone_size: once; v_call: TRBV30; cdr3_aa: VGGGETQY
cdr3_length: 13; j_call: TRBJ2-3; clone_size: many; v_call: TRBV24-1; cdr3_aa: ATSDRDRERSTQY
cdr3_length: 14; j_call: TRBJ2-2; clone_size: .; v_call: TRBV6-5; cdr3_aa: ASSYSRTLNTGELF
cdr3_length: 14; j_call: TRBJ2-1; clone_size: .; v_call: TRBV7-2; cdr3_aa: ASRVPSGRSYNEQF
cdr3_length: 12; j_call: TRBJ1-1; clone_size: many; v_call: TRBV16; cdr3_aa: ASSFTGPNTEAF